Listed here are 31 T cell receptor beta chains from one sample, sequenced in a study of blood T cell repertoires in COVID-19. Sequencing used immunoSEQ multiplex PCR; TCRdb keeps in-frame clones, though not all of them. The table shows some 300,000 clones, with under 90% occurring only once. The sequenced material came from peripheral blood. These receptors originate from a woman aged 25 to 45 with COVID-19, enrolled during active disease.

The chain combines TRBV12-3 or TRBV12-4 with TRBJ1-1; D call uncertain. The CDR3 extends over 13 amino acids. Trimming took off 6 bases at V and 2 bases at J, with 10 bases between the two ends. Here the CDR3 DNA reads TGTGCCAGCAGCCCTACCGGTAACACTGAAGCTTTCTTT. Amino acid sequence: CASSPTGNTEAFF.

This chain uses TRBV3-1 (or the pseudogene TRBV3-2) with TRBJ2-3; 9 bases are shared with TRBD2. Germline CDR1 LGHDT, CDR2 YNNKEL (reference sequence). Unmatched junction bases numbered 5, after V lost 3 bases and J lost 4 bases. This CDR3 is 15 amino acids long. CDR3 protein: CASSQGGGASDTQYF. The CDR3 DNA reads TGTGCCAGCAGCCAGGGCGGGGGGGCCTCAGATACGCAGTATTTT.

The CDR3, as DNA: TGCGCCAGCAGCCCCTCAACCGGGACAGGGTTCCACGAGCAGTACTTC. Its translation: CASSPSTGTGFHEQYF. The V call is TRBV5-1, the J call TRBJ2-7, with 9 positions matching TRBD1. Trimming took 4 bases from V and 5 from J; bases not matched to a gene: 13. The CDR3 consists of 16 residues. CDR1 is SGHRS, CDR2 YFSETQ, per germline.

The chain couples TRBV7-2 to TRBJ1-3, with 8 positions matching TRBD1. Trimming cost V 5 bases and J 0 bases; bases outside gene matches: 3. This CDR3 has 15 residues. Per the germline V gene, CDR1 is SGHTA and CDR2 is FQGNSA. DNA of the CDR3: TGTGCCAGCAGCCCCACAGGGGGCTCTGGAAACACCATATATTTT. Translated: CASSPTGGSGNTIYF.

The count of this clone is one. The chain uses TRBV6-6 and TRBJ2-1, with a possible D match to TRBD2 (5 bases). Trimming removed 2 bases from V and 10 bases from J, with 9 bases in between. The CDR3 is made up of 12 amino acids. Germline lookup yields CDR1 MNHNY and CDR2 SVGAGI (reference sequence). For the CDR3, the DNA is TGTGCCAGCAGTTACCCGCGACTAGAGCAGTTCTTC. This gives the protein CASSYPRLEQFF.

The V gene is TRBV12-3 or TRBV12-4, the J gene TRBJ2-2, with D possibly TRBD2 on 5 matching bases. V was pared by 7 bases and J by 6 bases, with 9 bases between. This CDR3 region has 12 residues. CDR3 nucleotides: TGTGCCAGCAATCCGAGGGCCGGGGAGCTGTTTTTT. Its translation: CASNPRAGELFF.

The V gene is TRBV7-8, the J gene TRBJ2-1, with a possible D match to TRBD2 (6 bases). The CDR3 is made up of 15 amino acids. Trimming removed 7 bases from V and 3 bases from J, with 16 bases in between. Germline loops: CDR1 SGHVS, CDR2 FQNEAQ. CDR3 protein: CASTFGIADYNEQFF. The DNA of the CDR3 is TGTGCCAGCACCTTCGGGATAGCGGACTACAATGAGCAGTTCTTC. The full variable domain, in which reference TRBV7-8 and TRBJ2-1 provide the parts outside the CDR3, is GAGVSQSPRYKVAKRGQDVALRCDPISGHVSLFWYQQALGQGPEFLTYFQNEAQLDKSGLPSDRFFAERPEGSVSTLKIQRTQQEDSAVYLCASTFGIADYNEQFFGPGTRLTVL.

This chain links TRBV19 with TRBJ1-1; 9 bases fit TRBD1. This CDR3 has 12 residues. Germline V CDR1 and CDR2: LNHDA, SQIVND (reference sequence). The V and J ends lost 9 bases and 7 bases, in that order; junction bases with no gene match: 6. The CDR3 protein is CASKGQGGEAFF. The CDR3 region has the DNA TGTGCCAGCAAGGGACAGGGAGGTGAAGCTTTCTTT.

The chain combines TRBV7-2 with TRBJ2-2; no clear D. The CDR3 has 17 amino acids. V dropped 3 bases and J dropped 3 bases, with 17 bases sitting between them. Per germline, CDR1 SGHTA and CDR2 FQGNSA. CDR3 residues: CASSFPAEEPHTGELFF. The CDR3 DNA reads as TGTGCCAGCAGCTTCCCCGCAGAGGAGCCTCACACCGGGGAGCTGTTTTTT.

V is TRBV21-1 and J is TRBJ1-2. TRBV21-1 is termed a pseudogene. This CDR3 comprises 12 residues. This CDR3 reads CASSKFAEGYTF. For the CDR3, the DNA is TGTGCCAGCAGCAAGTTTGCGGAGGGCTACACCTTC.

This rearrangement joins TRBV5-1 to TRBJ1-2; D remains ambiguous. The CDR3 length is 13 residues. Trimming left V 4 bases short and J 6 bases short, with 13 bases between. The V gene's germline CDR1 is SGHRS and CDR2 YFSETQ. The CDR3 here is CASSPEGGDGYTF. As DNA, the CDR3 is TGCGCCAGCAGCCCTGAGGGAGGTGATGGCTACACCTTC.

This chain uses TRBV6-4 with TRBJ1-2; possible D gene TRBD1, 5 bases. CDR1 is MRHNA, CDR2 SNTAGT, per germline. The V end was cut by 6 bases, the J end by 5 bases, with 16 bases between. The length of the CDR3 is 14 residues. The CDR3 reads CASSTSGDGYGYTF. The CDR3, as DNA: TGTGCCAGCAGCACCTCGGGGGACGGATATGGCTACACCTTC.

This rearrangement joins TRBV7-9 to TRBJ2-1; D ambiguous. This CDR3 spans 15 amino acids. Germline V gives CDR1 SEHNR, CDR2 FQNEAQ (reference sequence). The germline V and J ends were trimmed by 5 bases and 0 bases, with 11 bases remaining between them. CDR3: CASSVVRSSYNEQFF. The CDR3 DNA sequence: TGTGCCAGCAGCGTTGTTAGAAGCTCCTACAATGAGCAGTTCTTC.

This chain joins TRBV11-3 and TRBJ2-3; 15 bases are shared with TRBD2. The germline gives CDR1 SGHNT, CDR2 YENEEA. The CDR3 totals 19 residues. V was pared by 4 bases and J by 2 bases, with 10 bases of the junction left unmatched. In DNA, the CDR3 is TGTGCCAGCAGCTACGGGACTAGCGGGGGGACAATGAACACAGATACGCAGTATTTT. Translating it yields CASSYGTSGGTMNTDTQYF.

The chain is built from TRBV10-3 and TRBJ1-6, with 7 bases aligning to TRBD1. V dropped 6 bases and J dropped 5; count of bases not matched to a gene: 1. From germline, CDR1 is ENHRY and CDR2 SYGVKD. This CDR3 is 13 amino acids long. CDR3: CAIRTGNNSPLHF. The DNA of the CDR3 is TGTGCCATCAGGACAGGGAATAATTCACCCCTCCACTTT.

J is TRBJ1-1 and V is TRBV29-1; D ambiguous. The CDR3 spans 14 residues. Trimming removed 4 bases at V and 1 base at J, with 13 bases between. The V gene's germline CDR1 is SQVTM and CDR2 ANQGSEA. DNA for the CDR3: TGCAGCGTTGGTGAGGAATGGAGGAACACTGAAGCTTTCTTT. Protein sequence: CSVGEEWRNTEAFF.

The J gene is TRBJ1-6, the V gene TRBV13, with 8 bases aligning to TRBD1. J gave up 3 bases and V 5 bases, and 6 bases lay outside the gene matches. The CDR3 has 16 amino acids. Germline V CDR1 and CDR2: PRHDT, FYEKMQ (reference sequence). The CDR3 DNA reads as TGTGCCAGCAGCCCAGGACAGGGCAGCTATAATTCACCCCTCCACTTT. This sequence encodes CASSPGQGSYNSPLHF.

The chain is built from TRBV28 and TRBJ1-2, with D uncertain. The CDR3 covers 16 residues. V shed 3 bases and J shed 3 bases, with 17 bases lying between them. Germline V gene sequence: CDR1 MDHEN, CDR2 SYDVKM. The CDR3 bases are TGTGCCAGCAGTTTCTCTGCGGCAGATCAGTACTATGGCTACACCTTC. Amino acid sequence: CASSFSAADQYYGYTF.

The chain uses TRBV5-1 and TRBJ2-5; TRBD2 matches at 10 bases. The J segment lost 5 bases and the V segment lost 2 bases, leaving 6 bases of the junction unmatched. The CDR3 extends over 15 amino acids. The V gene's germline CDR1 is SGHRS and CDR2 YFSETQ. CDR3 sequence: CASSFLAGGWETQYF. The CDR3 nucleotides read TGCGCCAGCAGCTTCTTAGCGGGGGGTTGGGAGACCCAGTACTTC.

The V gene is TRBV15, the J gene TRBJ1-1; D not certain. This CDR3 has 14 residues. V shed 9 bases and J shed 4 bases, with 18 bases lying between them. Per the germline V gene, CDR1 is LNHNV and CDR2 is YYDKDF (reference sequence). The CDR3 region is CATRRESVSTEAFF. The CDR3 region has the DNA TGTGCCACGAGGAGGGAAAGTGTGAGCACTGAAGCTTTCTTT.

The CDR3 region has the DNA TGTGCCAGCAGTCGACCGGGGTTTAGGAATGCCGATGAGCAGTTCTTC. It specifies CASSRPGFRNADEQFF. This chain links TRBV27 with TRBJ2-1, with D maybe TRBD2 (5 bases). V was shortened by 5 bases and J by 8 bases, with 22 bases between the two germline ends. Germline loops: CDR1 MNHEY, CDR2 SMNVEV (reference sequence). This CDR3 has 16 residues.

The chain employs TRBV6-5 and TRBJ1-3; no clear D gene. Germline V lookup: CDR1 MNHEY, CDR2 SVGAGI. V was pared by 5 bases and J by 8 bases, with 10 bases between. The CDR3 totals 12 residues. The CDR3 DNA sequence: TGTGCCAGCAGTCCGCGGAGGGACACCATATATTTT. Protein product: CASSPRRDTIYF.

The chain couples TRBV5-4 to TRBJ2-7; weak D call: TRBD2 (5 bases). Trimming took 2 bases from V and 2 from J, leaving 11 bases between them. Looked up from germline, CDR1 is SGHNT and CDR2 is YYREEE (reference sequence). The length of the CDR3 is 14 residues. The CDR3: CASSLTGNPYEQYF. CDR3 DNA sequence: TGTGCCAGCAGCTTAACGGGGAACCCCTACGAGCAGTACTTC.

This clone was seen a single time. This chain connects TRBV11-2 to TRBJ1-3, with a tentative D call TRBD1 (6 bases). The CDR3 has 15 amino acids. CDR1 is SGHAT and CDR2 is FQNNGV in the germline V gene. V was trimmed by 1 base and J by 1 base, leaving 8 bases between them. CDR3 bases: TGTGCCAGCAGCTTAGTAAGGGGGTCTGGAAACACCATATATTTT. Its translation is CASSLVRGSGNTIYF. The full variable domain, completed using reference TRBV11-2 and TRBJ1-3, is EAGVAQSPRYKIIEKRQSVAFWCNPISGHATLYWYQQILGQGPKLLIQFQNNGVVDDSQLPKDRFSAERLKGVDSTLKIQPAKLEDSAVYLCASSLVRGSGNTIYFGEGSWLTVV.

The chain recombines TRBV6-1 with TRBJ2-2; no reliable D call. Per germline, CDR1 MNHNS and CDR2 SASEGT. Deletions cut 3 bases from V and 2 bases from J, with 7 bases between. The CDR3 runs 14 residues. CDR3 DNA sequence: TGTGCCAGCAGTGATTATTCCAACACCGGGGAGCTGTTTTTT. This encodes CASSDYSNTGELFF.

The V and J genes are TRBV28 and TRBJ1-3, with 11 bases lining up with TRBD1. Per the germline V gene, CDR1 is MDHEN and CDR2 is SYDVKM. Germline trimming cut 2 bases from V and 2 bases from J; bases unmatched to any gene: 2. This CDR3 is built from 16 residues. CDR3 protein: CASSLEGQGAGNTIYF. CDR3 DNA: TGTGCCAGCAGTTTAGAGGGACAGGGGGCTGGAAACACCATATATTTT. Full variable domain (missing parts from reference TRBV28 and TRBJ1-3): DVKVTQSSRYLVKRTGEKVFLECVQDMDHENMFWYRQDPGLGLRLIYFSYDVKMKEKGDIPEGYSVSREKKERFSLILESASTNQTSMYLCASSLEGQGAGNTIYFGEGSWLTVV.

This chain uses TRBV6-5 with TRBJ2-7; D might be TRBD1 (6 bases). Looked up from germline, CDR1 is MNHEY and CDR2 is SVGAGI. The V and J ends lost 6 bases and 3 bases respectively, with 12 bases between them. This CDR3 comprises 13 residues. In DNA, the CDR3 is TGTGCCAGCAGCTATGAACAGGGCTACGAGCAGTACGTC. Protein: CASSYEQGYEQYV.

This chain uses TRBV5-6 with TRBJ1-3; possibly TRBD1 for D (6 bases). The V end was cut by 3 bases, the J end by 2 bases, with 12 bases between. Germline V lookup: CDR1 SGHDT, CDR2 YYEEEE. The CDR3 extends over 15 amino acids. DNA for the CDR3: TGTGCCAGCAGCTCTCCAGGGGATGCTGGAAACACCATATATTTT. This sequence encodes CASSSPGDAGNTIYF.

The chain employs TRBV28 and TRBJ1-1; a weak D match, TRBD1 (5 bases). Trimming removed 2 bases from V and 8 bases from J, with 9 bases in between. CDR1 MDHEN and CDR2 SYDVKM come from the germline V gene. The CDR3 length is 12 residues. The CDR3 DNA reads TGTGCCAGCAGTTTAATGACAGACGAAGCTTTCTTT. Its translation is CASSLMTDEAFF.

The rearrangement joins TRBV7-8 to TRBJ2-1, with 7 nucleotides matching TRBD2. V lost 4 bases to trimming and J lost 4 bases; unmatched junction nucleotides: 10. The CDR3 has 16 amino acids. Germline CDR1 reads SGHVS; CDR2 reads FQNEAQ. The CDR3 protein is CASSSLAGNAYNEQFF. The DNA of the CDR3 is TGTGCCAGCAGCTCGTTAGCGGGTAATGCATACAATGAGCAGTTCTTC.

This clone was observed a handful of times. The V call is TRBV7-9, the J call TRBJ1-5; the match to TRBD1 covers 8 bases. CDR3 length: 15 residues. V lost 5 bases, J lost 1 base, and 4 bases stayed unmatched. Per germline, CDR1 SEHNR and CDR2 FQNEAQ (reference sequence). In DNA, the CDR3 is TGTGCCAGCAGCCCGACAGGGGCGAGCAATCAGCCCCAGCATTTT. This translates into CASSPTGASNQPQHF.